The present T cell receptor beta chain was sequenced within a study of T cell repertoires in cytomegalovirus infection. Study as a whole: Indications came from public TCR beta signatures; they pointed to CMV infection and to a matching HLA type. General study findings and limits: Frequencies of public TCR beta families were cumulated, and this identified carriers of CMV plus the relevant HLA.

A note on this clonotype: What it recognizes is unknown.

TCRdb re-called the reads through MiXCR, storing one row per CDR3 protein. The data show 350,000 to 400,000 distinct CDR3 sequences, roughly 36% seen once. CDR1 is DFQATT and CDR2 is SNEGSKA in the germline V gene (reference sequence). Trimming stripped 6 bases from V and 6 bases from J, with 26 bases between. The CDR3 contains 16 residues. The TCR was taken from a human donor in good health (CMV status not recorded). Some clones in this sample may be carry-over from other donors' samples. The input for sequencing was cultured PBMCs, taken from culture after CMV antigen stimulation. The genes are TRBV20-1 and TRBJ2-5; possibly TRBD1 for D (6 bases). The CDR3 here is CSALGARDTKQKTQYF. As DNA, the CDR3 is TGCAGTGCCCTCGGGGCCCGGGACACAAAGCAGAAGACCCAGTACTTC.